The 19 T cell receptor beta chains in this list originate from one sample, sequenced in a study of shared clonotypes between healthy human individuals. Method: immunoSEQ multiplex PCR; TCRdb's copy keeps in-frame clones and lacks some. This sample yields about 2.5 million clones, of which 92% are seen a single time; more than 0.35% belongs to the top ten. The sequenced sample consisted of naive CD4+ T cells from PBMCs. Subset defined: CD45RA+ positively selected. Receptors were obtained from a man younger than 35 in good health. Some clones in this sample may be carry-over from other donors' samples.

V usage is TRBV6-5 and J usage is TRBJ2-2; D is perhaps TRBD1 (5 bases). This CDR3 has 14 residues. V was pared by 5 bases and J by 7 bases, with 14 bases between. Germline lookup yields CDR1 MNHEY and CDR2 SVGAGI. CDR3 sequence reads: CASSPQAVFGELFF. CDR3 nucleotide sequence: TGTGCCAGCAGTCCACAGGCAGTTTTCGGGGAGCTGTTTTTT.

CDR3 nucleotides: TGTGCCAGCAGCCCGGGGGGGGGCCACTATGGCTACACCTTC. Its translation: CASSPGGGHYGYTF. The chain couples TRBV7-9 to TRBJ1-2, with a weak D call TRBD1 (6 bases). Germline loops: CDR1 SEHNR, CDR2 FQNEAQ (reference sequence). The CDR3 loop spans 14 amino acids. Between the trimmed V and J ends, which lost 5 bases and 3 bases, there was a span of 13 bases. Based on the CDR3 plus reference TRBV7-9 and TRBJ1-2, the full variable domain is DTGVSQNPRHKITKRGQNVTFRCDPISEHNRLYWYRQTLGQGPEFLTYFQNEAQLEKSRLLSDRFSAERPKGSFSTLEIQRTEQGDSAMYLCASSPGGGHYGYTFGSGTRLTVV.

The rearrangement links TRBV28 to TRBJ1-5; maybe TRBD1 (5 bases). Looked up from germline, CDR1 is MDHEN and CDR2 is SYDVKM. The CDR3 is 16 amino acids. The V end lost 6 bases, the J end lost 1 base, and 16 bases lay between the germline ends. This chain's CDR3 is CASSVIPDSSNQPQHF. The DNA of the CDR3 is TGTGCCAGCAGCGTTATCCCCGACAGCAGCAATCAGCCCCAGCATTTT.

The chain has TRBV4-1 and TRBJ2-5; a weak D match, TRBD1 (6 bases). CDR1 MGHRA and CDR2 YSYEKL come from the germline V gene. This CDR3 comprises 16 residues. V was cut by 1 base and J by 2 bases, with 14 bases left in between. The CDR3 sequence is CASSQGMQGLQETQYF. Here the CDR3 DNA reads TGCGCCAGCAGCCAAGGGATGCAGGGGCTTCAAGAGACCCAGTACTTC.

The chain links TRBV30 to TRBJ2-1; 11 nucleotides match TRBD2. Losses at the gene ends were 3 bases for V and 7 bases for J; bases not matched to a gene: 8. The germline gives CDR1 GTSNPN, CDR2 SVGIG (reference sequence). The CDR3 contains 15 residues. The CDR3 DNA reads TGTGCCTGGAGAATGAGGGGACTAGCGGAAAATGAGCAGTTCTTC. Translated: CAWRMRGLAENEQFF.

The chain carries TRBV2 and TRBJ2-1, with no clear D. V shed 7 bases and J shed 2 bases, with 9 bases lying between them. This CDR3 has 13 amino acids. CDR1 and CDR2 from the germline V gene are SNHLY and FYNNEI. Here the CDR3 DNA reads TGTGCCAGCATAAGGGATACCTACAATGAGCAGTTCTTC. Translated: CASIRDTYNEQFF.

The chain has TRBV7-6 and TRBJ2-3; D is ambiguous. CDR1 SGHVS and CDR2 FNYEAQ come from the germline V gene. This CDR3 region has 12 residues. V was trimmed by 2 bases and J by 4 bases, leaving 4 bases between them. CDR3 in DNA: TGTGCCAGCAGCTTATACGCAGATACGCAGTATTTT. Protein product: CASSLYADTQYF.

V and J are TRBV18 and TRBJ1-1, with D possibly being TRBD1 (5 bases). Germline lookup yields CDR1 KGHSH and CDR2 LQKENI. Trimming removed 6 bases at V and 5 bases at J, with 16 bases between. The CDR3 runs to 14 residues. The CDR3 region has the DNA TGTGCCAGCTCCACGACAGAACGTTGGACTGAAGCTTTCTTT. Its protein is CASSTTERWTEAFF. Variable domain in full (rest from reference TRBV18 and TRBJ1-1): NAGVMQNPRHLVRRRGQEARLRCSPMKGHSHVYWYRQLPEEGLKFMVYLQKENIIDESGMPKERFSAEFPKEGPSILRIQQVVRGDSAAYFCASSTTERWTEAFFGQGTRLTVV.

Regarding this clone: One end of the junction fails to match germline, which may point to a read error. The rearrangement joins TRBV29-1 to TRBJ2-7; TRBD1 agrees at 8 bases. The CDR3 length is 13 residues. Germline assignment: CDR1 SQVTM and CDR2 ANQGSEA. CDR3 in DNA: TGCAGCGTTGCCGGAAAGCTGACAGGGGATATGTGGTTC. Amino acid sequence: CSVAGKLTGDMWF.

The chain employs TRBV2 and TRBJ2-5, with 7 bases identical to TRBD1. There are 14 residues in the CDR3. Germline lookup yields CDR1 SNHLY and CDR2 FYNNEI. Trimming removed 8 bases from V and 2 bases from J; junction bases left unmatched: 8. CDR3: CASAGQEIQETQYF. CDR3 nucleotide sequence: TGTGCCAGCGCAGGACAGGAGATTCAAGAGACCCAGTACTTC.

The CDR3 DNA reads as TGTGCCAGCAGCTTAGGCTGGCGGATCCCCTACGAGCAGTACTTC. This gives the protein CASSLGWRIPYEQYF. The chain has TRBV7-2 and TRBJ2-7, with D unresolved. V was shortened by 1 base and J by 2 bases, with 12 bases between the two germline ends. There are 15 residues in the CDR3. In germline, CDR1 is SGHTA, CDR2 FQGNSA.

A word on this clone: This sample includes further DNA sequences coding for the same CDR3. V is TRBV9 and J is TRBJ1-5; 7 positions match TRBD1. The trim removed 0 bases at V and 1 base at J, leaving 1 base unmatched. This CDR3 is 15 amino acids long. Germline V CDR1 and CDR2: SGDLS, YYNGEE. Here the CDR3 reads CASSVGTGSNQPQHF. In nucleotides, the CDR3 is TGTGCCAGCAGCGTAGGGACAGGAAGCAATCAGCCCCAGCATTTT.

This chain links TRBV6-6 with TRBJ2-1; tentatively, D is TRBD1 (6 bases). The CDR3 has 16 residues. Germline CDR1 MNHNY, CDR2 SVGAGI (reference sequence). The V and J ends lost 6 bases and 2 bases respectively, with 17 bases between them. The chain's CDR3 is CASRPQGLHPYNEQFF. CDR3 bases: TGTGCCAGCAGACCTCAGGGGCTCCACCCCTACAATGAGCAGTTCTTC.

To note about this clone: Other DNA sequences from this sample encode an identical CDR3 as well. The chain combines TRBV5-1 with TRBJ1-1; D may be TRBD1 (5 bases). V gave up 2 bases and J gave up 5 bases, with 7 bases separating them. The germline V gene encodes CDR1 SGHRS and CDR2 YFSETQ. The CDR3 spans 12 residues. For the CDR3, the DNA is TGCGCCAGCAGCTTCGGGGGGACTGAAGCTTTCTTT. Translated, it gives CASSFGGTEAFF.

The rearrangement uses TRBV5-4 and TRBJ2-7; 9 bases line up with TRBD1. The CDR3 contains 14 residues. Germline V lookup: CDR1 SGHNT, CDR2 YYREEE (reference sequence). Germline trimming cut 4 bases from V and 4 bases from J; bases unmatched to any gene: 6. The CDR3 sequence is CASSRGQGPYEQYF. DNA of the CDR3: TGTGCCAGCAGCAGGGGACAGGGCCCTTACGAGCAGTACTTC.

V is TRBV5-1 and J is TRBJ2-7, with D perhaps TRBD2 (5 bases). Trimming took 2 bases from V and 0 from J, leaving 12 bases between them. Germline V lookup: CDR1 SGHRS, CDR2 YFSETQ. The CDR3 totals 15 residues. The CDR3 DNA follows: TGCGCCAGCAGCTTCAAGGCCGGGGACTCCTACGAGCAGTACTTC. Its translation: CASSFKAGDSYEQYF. The whole variable domain, filled in from reference TRBV5-1 and TRBJ2-7, reads KAGVTQTPRYLIKTRGQQVTLSCSPISGHRSVSWYQQTPGQGLQFLFEYFSETQRNKGNFPGRFSGRQFSNSRSEMNVSTLELGDSALYLCASSFKAGDSYEQYFGPGTRLTVT.

V and J are TRBV14 and TRBJ1-4; the D gene is possibly TRBD1 (5 bases). V was shortened by 3 bases and J by 5 bases, with 10 bases between the two germline ends. This CDR3 has 14 residues. Looked up from germline, CDR1 is SGHDN and CDR2 is FVKESK. CDR3 loop: CASSQGTENEKLFF. In nucleotides, the CDR3 is TGTGCCAGCAGCCAGGGGACGGAGAATGAAAAACTGTTTTTT.

This chain joins TRBV19 and TRBJ2-3; the match to TRBD1 covers 7 bases. V lost 7 bases, J lost 5 bases, and 15 bases stayed unmatched. Germline CDR1 and CDR2: LNHDA and SQIVND (reference sequence). The CDR3 contains 16 residues. The CDR3 region is CASTETGPLTKDTQYF. CDR3 in DNA: TGTGCCAGTACCGAGACAGGGCCTCTAACCAAAGATACGCAGTATTTT.

The rearrangement uses TRBV7-9 and TRBJ1-6, with 7 nucleotides matching TRBD1. This CDR3 region has 15 residues. Germline CDR1 reads SEHNR; CDR2 reads FQNEAQ (reference sequence). V shed 0 bases, J shed 7 bases, and the junction held 3 bases outside the gene matches. The CDR3 loop is CASSLAGQNNSPLHF. CDR3 DNA sequence: TGTGCCAGCAGCTTAGCGGGACAGAACAATTCACCCCTCCACTTT.